A selection of T cell receptor beta chains follows, all from one sample in a study of CD8+ T cells in alopecia areata. The table came from immunoSEQ multiplex PCR; TCRdb's copy has only in-frame clones and leaves some out. The sample has around 160,000 clones; over 70% are singletons. The source was CD8+ T cells sorted from blood, collected at week 0. The source of these receptors is a human donor with alopecia areata. CDR3s include the opening cysteine and the closing phenylalanine or tryptophan. The order of the fields is D gene, clone size, V gene, J gene, CDR3 DNA, CDR3 protein. D genes are given only for firm matches. A row's size may be missing; if present it is once, few, many or a size class.

NA	once	TRBV27	TRBJ2-7	TGTGCCAGCAGTCGCCGGACGGACAACTACGAGCAGTACTTC	CASSRRTDNYEQYF
NA	NA	TRBV29-1	TRBJ1-1	TGCAGCGTTGATTCCCAGGGAGGCCTTAACACTGAAGCTTTCTTT	CSVDSQGGLNTEAFF
NA	NA	TRBV27	TRBJ2-7	TGTGCCAGTAGCCCCCTAGGGCAGGGGGGCGAGCAGTACTTC	CASSPLGQGGEQYF
NA	NA	TRBV6-5	TRBJ2-7	TGTGCCAGCAGTTTTCGGGACGGATCCTACGAGCAGTACTTC	CASSFRDGSYEQYF
TRBD2	NA	TRBV27	TRBJ2-1	TGTGCCAGCAGAGATGCGGGAGCGAAGAATGAGCAGTTCTTC	CASRDAGAKNEQFF
TRBD2	once	TRBV29-1	TRBJ2-5	TGCAGCGTCGGGGGACTAGCGGGACAAGAGACCCAGTACTTC	CSVGGLAGQETQYF
TRBD1	NA	TRBV10-3	TRBJ1-2	TGTGCCATCAGTGACGATTTGGGACAGCGGATTTATGGCTACACCTTC	CAISDDLGQRIYGYTF
TRBD1	NA	TRBV9	TRBJ2-7	TGTGCCAGCAGCGACCCGGGACAGGGGGGCTACGAGCAGTACTTC	CASSDPGQGGYEQYF
NA	NA	TRBV5-4	TRBJ2-7	TGTGCCAGCAGCTTGGGGGGGACTGACTACGAGCAGTACTTC	CASSLGGTDYEQYF
TRBD2	few	TRBV28	TRBJ2-1	TGTGCCAGCAGCCTTAACCAGCCTAGCGGACGCTCCTACAATGAGCAGTTCTTC	CASSLNQPSGRSYNEQFF
TRBD1	NA	TRBV5-1	TRBJ1-1	TGCGCCAGCAGCTTGCAGGGGGCCGGGTCTGAAGCTTTCTTT	CASSLQGAGSEAFF
TRBD1	NA	TRBV5-4	TRBJ2-7	TGTGCCAGCAGCTTCCAGGGGGCGCAGGCCTACGAGCAGTACTTC	CASSFQGAQAYEQYF
TRBD2	NA	TRBV7-9	TRBJ2-2	TGTGCCAGCAGCCGCCCTAATGCGGGGGGGCCGGCCGGGGAGCTGTTTTTT	CASSRPNAGGPAGELFF
TRBD2	once	TRBV11-2	TRBJ2-2	TGTGCCAGCAGCTCTAGGGCGGGACTAGGCACCGGGGAGCTGTTTTTT	CASSSRAGLGTGELFF
NA	NA	TRBV9	TRBJ2-7	TGTGCCAGCAGCCCAAAGCACTCCTACGAGCAGTACTTC	CASSPKHSYEQYF
NA	NA	TRBV27	TRBJ2-7	TGTGCCAGCAGTTTTGGTGGTTCCTCCTACGAGCAGTACTTC	CASSFGGSSYEQYF
NA	NA	TRBV30	TRBJ2-1	TGTGCCTGGAGTAGGACAGTAGGGAATGAGCAGTTCTTC	CAWSRTVGNEQFF
NA	NA	TRBV7-2	TRBJ1-6	TGTGCCAGCAGCTTAGTAGGGGCTGATTCACCCCTCCACTTT	CASSLVGADSPLHF
NA	NA	TRBV7-2	TRBJ1-5	TGTGCCAGCAGCTTATCCGCCGGGAGCAATCAGCCCCAGCATTTT	CASSLSAGSNQPQHF
NA	NA	TRBV4-2	TRBJ1-2	TGTGCCAGCAGCCAAGTTCCTTCAGGGGAAAGCTATGGCTACACCTTC	CASSQVPSGESYGYTF
TRBD1	NA	TRBV7-6	TRBJ2-3	TGTGCCAGCAGCTGGGACAGAACCAAAACATCCGCAGATACGCAGTATTTT	CASSWDRTKTSADTQYF
TRBD1	NA	TRBV27	TRBJ1-1	TGTGCCAGCAGTATCCAGGGGGGCACTGAAGCTTTCTTT	CASSIQGGTEAFF
TRBD2	NA	TRBV11-3	TRBJ2-1	TGTGCCAGCAGCCCTGGACTAGCGGGACTTAGCTCCTACAATGAGCAGTTCTTC	CASSPGLAGLSSYNEQFF
NA	NA	TRBV13	TRBJ1-2	TGTGCCAGCAGCTTAGGTGAGGGCTACACCTTC	CASSLGEGYTF
TRBD1	NA	TRBV7-9	TRBJ2-1	TGTGCCAGCAGCCCCCGGGACAGGGCCTTCAATGAGCAGTTCTTC	CASSPRDRAFNEQFF
NA	NA	TRBV2	TRBJ2-7	TGTGCCAGCAGTGAAGTCGGAAATACTGGGGAGGTTGACTACGAGCAGTACTTC	CASSEVGNTGEVDYEQYF